This is a list of T cell receptor beta chains from one sample in a study of cytomegalovirus exposure and HLA in healthy donors. Some clones are missing from TCRdb's copy, which holds only in-frame ones; the method was immunoSEQ multiplex PCR. The sample has 150,000 to 200,000 clones, 70% to 80% seen once. Input material: PBMCs. The receptors were sampled from a woman aged 40 to 49 in good health and CMV-seronegative. The CDR3 runs from the conserved cysteine through the conserved F or W. The order of the fields is CDR3 DNA, CDR3 protein, D gene, V gene, clone size, J gene. The D gene is left open where the match is weak. Not all rows give a size; the values are once, few, many and, for expanded clones, a class.

CDR3nt: TGTGCCAGCAGCCGCACTTCGGAGGCCCAGCATTTT
CDR3aa: CASSRTSEAQHF
d_gene: .
v_gene: TRBV28
abundance: .
j_gene: TRBJ1-5

CDR3nt: TGTGCCAGCAGCCCCGGGCGCGGGAGGGCAATCTACGAGCAGTACTTC
CDR3aa: CASSPGRGRAIYEQYF
d_gene: TRBD2
v_gene: TRBV5-4
abundance: .
j_gene: TRBJ2-7

CDR3nt: TGTGCCAGCAGGGGGGGACAGGGGAATGAAAAACTGTTTTTT
CDR3aa: CASRGGQGNEKLFF
d_gene: TRBD1
v_gene: TRBV27
abundance: .
j_gene: TRBJ1-4

CDR3nt: TGTGCCAGCAGTGATTCCCTTTTGGGACTAGCGGGCGAGCAGTACTTC
CDR3aa: CASSDSLLGLAGEQYF
d_gene: TRBD2
v_gene: TRBV25-1
abundance: .
j_gene: TRBJ2-7

CDR3nt: TGCGCCAGCAGCGCAGGGTGGGCGACAGATACGCAGTATTTT
CDR3aa: CASSAGWATDTQYF
d_gene: .
v_gene: TRBV5-1
abundance: .
j_gene: TRBJ2-3

CDR3nt: TGCGCCAGCAGCCCTTCCACGGACAGGGTCACTGAAGCTTTCTTT
CDR3aa: CASSPSTDRVTEAFF
d_gene: TRBD1
v_gene: TRBV5-1
abundance: few
j_gene: TRBJ1-1

CDR3nt: TGTGCCAGCAGTTTTTACTCCTACCGGGAGCCCCACGAGCAGTACTTC
CDR3aa: CASSFYSYREPHEQYF
d_gene: .
v_gene: TRBV6-5
abundance: .
j_gene: TRBJ2-7

CDR3nt: TGTGCCAGCAGCCTCGCAGGGGTCCACACAGATACGCAGTATTTT
CDR3aa: CASSLAGVHTDTQYF
d_gene: .
v_gene: TRBV5-8
abundance: .
j_gene: TRBJ2-3

CDR3nt: TGTGCCAGCAGAAATACAGGGGGCACTGAAGCTTTCTTT
CDR3aa: CASRNTGGTEAFF
d_gene: TRBD1
v_gene: TRBV28
abundance: .
j_gene: TRBJ1-1

CDR3nt: TGTGCCAGCAGCTTAGACCCGGTTATTAGTGAGACCCAGTACTTC
CDR3aa: CASSLDPVISETQYF
d_gene: .
v_gene: TRBV7-6
abundance: .
j_gene: TRBJ2-5

CDR3nt: TGTGCCAGCAGCTTACTGGCGGGAGGCCGGGCAGATACGCAGTATTTT
CDR3aa: CASSLLAGGRADTQYF
d_gene: TRBD2
v_gene: TRBV7-8
abundance: .
j_gene: TRBJ2-3

CDR3nt: TGTGCCAGCAGTTTATCGGACACTGAAGCTTTCTTT
CDR3aa: CASSLSDTEAFF
d_gene: .
v_gene: TRBV28
abundance: .
j_gene: TRBJ1-1

CDR3nt: TGTGCCTGGAGTGCCGGACTAGCGGGGACAGATACGCAGTATTTT
CDR3aa: CAWSAGLAGTDTQYF
d_gene: TRBD2
v_gene: TRBV30
abundance: .
j_gene: TRBJ2-3

CDR3nt: TGTGCCACCCAGGACAGGGGGCGATTCACTGAAGCTTTCTTT
CDR3aa: CATQDRGRFTEAFF
d_gene: TRBD1
v_gene: TRBV19
abundance: .
j_gene: TRBJ1-1

CDR3nt: TGTGCCAGCAGCCAAGAGGGCAGGGAAGGAAACACCATATATTTT
CDR3aa: CASSQEGREGNTIYF
d_gene: .
v_gene: TRBV4-2
abundance: few
j_gene: TRBJ1-3

CDR3nt: TGCGCCAGCAGCTTGATCGCTAGCGGGGCGGTCGGGGAGCTGTTTTTT
CDR3aa: CASSLIASGAVGELFF
d_gene: TRBD2
v_gene: TRBV5-1
abundance: .
j_gene: TRBJ2-2

CDR3nt: TGTGCCAGCAGCCCCGGGACAGACTTTCGAACCCTCCACTTT
CDR3aa: CASSPGTDFRTLHF
d_gene: TRBD1
v_gene: TRBV5-6
abundance: .
j_gene: TRBJ1-6

CDR3nt: TGTGCCTGGAGCCGGACTAGCGGGAGGGATGAGCAGTTCTTC
CDR3aa: CAWSRTSGRDEQFF
d_gene: TRBD2
v_gene: TRBV30
abundance: .
j_gene: TRBJ2-1

CDR3nt: TGCGCCAGCAGCGGAGGTGGCGGGAGGGTCGCCAATGAGCAGTTCTTC
CDR3aa: CASSGGGGRVANEQFF
d_gene: TRBD2
v_gene: TRBV5-1
abundance: .
j_gene: TRBJ2-1

CDR3nt: TGTGCCAGTAGTATAGGAGGGGCCGGGGGAGGGAACGTTGAGCAGTTCTTC
CDR3aa: CASSIGGAGGGNVEQFF
d_gene: TRBD2
v_gene: TRBV19
abundance: .
j_gene: TRBJ2-1

CDR3nt: TGTGCCAGCAGTTTAGAGGTTGGACTAGCGCAGTTCTTC
CDR3aa: CASSLEVGLAQFF
d_gene: TRBD2
v_gene: TRBV28
abundance: .
j_gene: TRBJ2-1

CDR3nt: TGTGCCAGCAGCGTAGGAAGGGGGCCGCTTCTTGAAGCTTTCTTT
CDR3aa: CASSVGRGPLLEAFF
d_gene: TRBD1
v_gene: TRBV9
abundance: .
j_gene: TRBJ1-1

CDR3nt: TGTGCCAGCAGGGTTCAGGGGGCAGATACGCAGTATTTT
CDR3aa: CASRVQGADTQYF
d_gene: TRBD1
v_gene: TRBV7-9
abundance: .
j_gene: TRBJ2-3

CDR3nt: TGTGCCAGCTCCCGGGACAGGCTCGGGGAGCTGTTTTTT
CDR3aa: CASSRDRLGELFF
d_gene: TRBD1
v_gene: TRBV6-1
abundance: .
j_gene: TRBJ2-2

CDR3nt: TGTGCCAGCAGCTTAGAGCCGAGTAGCAATCAGCCCCAGCATTTT
CDR3aa: CASSLEPSSNQPQHF
d_gene: .
v_gene: TRBV7-9
abundance: .
j_gene: TRBJ1-5

CDR3nt: TGCAGCGTTGCGGGGGACTATGGCTACACCTTC
CDR3aa: CSVAGDYGYTF
d_gene: .
v_gene: TRBV29-1
abundance: .
j_gene: TRBJ1-2

CDR3nt: TGTGCCAGCTCAGTAAAAGGGGTGCTGAACACTGAAGCTTTCTTT
CDR3aa: CASSVKGVLNTEAFF
d_gene: .
v_gene: TRBV18
abundance: .
j_gene: TRBJ1-1

CDR3nt: TGTGCCAGCAGCGTTGGGGGGGCGACGGGGAATGAGCAGTTCTTC
CDR3aa: CASSVGGATGNEQFF
d_gene: .
v_gene: TRBV9
abundance: .
j_gene: TRBJ2-1

CDR3nt: TGTGCCAGCAGCTTAGGACTAGCGGGAGGAAGGTCCATTCAGTACTTC
CDR3aa: CASSLGLAGGRSIQYF
d_gene: TRBD2
v_gene: TRBV7-2
abundance: .
j_gene: TRBJ2-4

CDR3nt: TGTGCCAGCAGTGAACCGCCGACATCCGATCGCACAGATACGCAGTATTTT
CDR3aa: CASSEPPTSDRTDTQYF
d_gene: .
v_gene: TRBV2
abundance: .
j_gene: TRBJ2-3

CDR3nt: TGTGCCAGCAGCTTGGACGGAGCAACTAATGAAAAACTGTTTTTT
CDR3aa: CASSLDGATNEKLFF
d_gene: .
v_gene: TRBV5-8
abundance: few
j_gene: TRBJ1-4

CDR3nt: TGCGCCAGCAGCTTGGCAGCGGGAGGGGTGGATGAGCAGTTCTTC
CDR3aa: CASSLAAGGVDEQFF
d_gene: TRBD2
v_gene: TRBV5-1
abundance: few
j_gene: TRBJ2-1

CDR3nt: TGTGCCAGCACGACAGGGCTAAATGAGCAGTTCTTC
CDR3aa: CASTTGLNEQFF
d_gene: TRBD1
v_gene: TRBV27
abundance: .
j_gene: TRBJ2-1

CDR3nt: TGTGCCAGCAGCTTGGATTGGGGGCTGGTTAGCAATCAGCCCCAGCATTTT
CDR3aa: CASSLDWGLVSNQPQHF
d_gene: .
v_gene: TRBV5-6
abundance: .
j_gene: TRBJ1-5

CDR3nt: TGTGCCAGCAGCGGACAAGAGGCTGAAGCTTTCTTT
CDR3aa: CASSGQEAEAFF
d_gene: .
v_gene: TRBV7-6
abundance: .
j_gene: TRBJ1-1

CDR3nt: TGTGCCAGCAGTGAAGCGAGGCTAGCCGGGGGGGATGAGCAGTTCTTC
CDR3aa: CASSEARLAGGDEQFF
d_gene: TRBD2
v_gene: TRBV6-1
abundance: .
j_gene: TRBJ2-1

CDR3nt: TGCAGCGTTGAAGCGCGGCAGGCCAGGGGACTAGCGGGAGGGACCCAGTACTTC
CDR3aa: CSVEARQARGLAGGTQYF
d_gene: TRBD2
v_gene: TRBV29-1
abundance: .
j_gene: TRBJ2-5

CDR3nt: TGTGCCTTTGCGGAAAACACCATATATTTT
CDR3aa: CAFAENTIYF
d_gene: .
v_gene: TRBV30
abundance: few
j_gene: TRBJ1-3

CDR3nt: TGTGCCAGCAGCTTACAGGGGACTGAAGCTTTCTTT
CDR3aa: CASSLQGTEAFF
d_gene: .
v_gene: TRBV11-3
abundance: .
j_gene: TRBJ1-1

CDR3nt: TGCGCCAGCAGCCGGACAGACCCCTCCTACGAGCAGTACTTC
CDR3aa: CASSRTDPSYEQYF
d_gene: .
v_gene: TRBV5-1
abundance: .
j_gene: TRBJ2-7

CDR3nt: TGTGCCTTGACTGTAGGGGCCCTAGAGACCCAGTACTTC
CDR3aa: CALTVGALETQYF
d_gene: .
v_gene: TRBV30
abundance: .
j_gene: TRBJ2-5

CDR3nt: TGTGCCAGCAGTCAGGACTATGGTGGAGACACAGATACGCAGTATTTT
CDR3aa: CASSQDYGGDTDTQYF
d_gene: .
v_gene: TRBV6-6
abundance: .
j_gene: TRBJ2-3